The following is a T cell receptor beta chain sequence with its context. Its specificity is not known. Trimming removed 0 bases from V and 2 bases from J, with 13 bases in between. Germline V gene data show CDR1 as SGHVS and CDR2 as FNYEAQ. CDR3 length: 16 residues. Alpha and beta libraries were amplified separately from the second PCR onward. An equimolar mix of two oligonucleotides served as the beta constant-region primer for TRBC1 and TRBC2. Ligated cDNA was amplified by four rounds of PCR with nested alpha and beta constant-region primers and SP2. The cDNA 3' end received a ligated single-stranded oligonucleotide carrying the SP2 primer and a 12-nucleotide UMI. TCRdb itself ran the UMI-ligation and nested PCR reads through MiXCR, one entry per CDR3 protein. The sample includes some 110,000 distinct CDR3 sequences, over 30% of them seen just once. The data were obtained in a study of naive and memory T cell subsets.

General observations from the study: The power law exponent of TCR abundance differed between naive and memory cells. In CD4 and CD8 cells, diversity dropped from naive through EMRA.

The sequenced sample was central memory CD4+ T cells from blood. The chain recombines TRBV7-6 with TRBJ1-2, with a tentative D call TRBD1 (5 bases). The origin of this receptor is a human donor in good health. The DNA of the CDR3 is TGTGCCAGCAGCTTAGCGGGGCCAGGTCTAAACTATGGCTACACCTTC. Its translation is CASSLAGPGLNYGYTF.